The T cell receptor (beta chain) described here comes from a study of cytomegalovirus exposure and HLA in healthy donors. Study-level findings and limits: There were three CMV-associated chains whose specificity for CMV antigens was confirmed in vitro.

Details on this clone: Its target is unknown.

The length of the CDR3 is 15 residues. From germline, CDR1 is KGHSH and CDR2 LQKENI. Trimming pared 0 bases from V and 4 bases from J, leaving 11 bases between. The table came from immunoSEQ multiplex PCR; TCRdb's copy has only in-frame clones and leaves some out. The sample lists 200,000 to 250,000 clones, around 78% occurring once. The gene calls are TRBV18 and TRBJ2-3, with D tentatively TRBD1 or TRBD2 (6 bases each). The clonotype originates from a woman aged 18-30 years in good health and CMV-seronegative. Sequencing was carried out using PBMCs. The CDR3, as DNA: TGTGCCAGCTCACCACCTCAGGGGAGGTCAGATACGCAGTATTTT. Amino acid sequence: CASSPPQGRSDTQYF.